This entry describes one T cell receptor (beta chain). This clone was seen only a few times. The specificity of this receptor is unknown. Base qualities are missing; no much larger clone stands one base away. The sample comes from a study of vaccination effects on CD4 cells after COVID-19 (dated by TCRdb to the early 2020s). Regarding the complete study: In the ViraFEST assay, PBMC were stimulated with viral peptide pools, and antigen-specific CD4+ T cell clonotypes were then identified by expansion using TCR sequencing. A total of 10 COVID-19 convalescent patients and a few SARS-CoV-2-naive healthy vaccine recipients were included in the full study. In the study, cultures from other donors were sequenced using the Oncomine TCR Beta short-read assay on an Illumina iSeq 100. SARS-CoV-2 spike-specific CD4+ TCR repertoires from before and after mRNA vaccination were compared in COVID-19 convalescent patients and in infection-naive vaccine recipients. Across the study, the median time from the second dose to post-vaccine sampling was 72 days (range 14 to 241). Roughly 2.1 million PBMC per well were cultured in IMDM with around 5.3% human AB serum, 9 to 10 IU/ml IL-2 and gentamicin, plus 10 ug/ml peptides.

Deletion took 2 bases off V and 3 bases off J, with a span of 13 bases between the germline ends. CDR3 length: 15 amino acids, cysteine to phenylalanine. Only the CDR3 DNA stays, 45 bases, in frame from base 1. From a lookup of the germline V gene, CDR1 and CDR2 are SGHTA and FQGTGA. The receptor library was made with the immunoSEQ multiplex PCR assay. DNA from the cultured, isolated CD4+ T cells was subjected to TCR beta CDR3 sequencing. The paper's data handling went like this. Non-productive TCR sequences were removed and reads were trimmed to the CDR3 region, keeping CDR3s of at least 7 amino acids. Antigen-specific clonotypes were identified with the MANAFEST web app by comparing expansion in peptide wells against reference cultures. For clones to be considered positive, expansion at FDR<0.05 versus reference and all other wells, an odds ratio above 5, and a frequency above 0.1% in two replicate wells were required. A clonotype was called cross-reactive if it was significantly expanded both in SARS-CoV-2 spike wells and in at least one common cold coronavirus spike condition. Using the stringdist R package, CDR3 similarity was measured by Levenshtein distance, and unrooted trees were constructed with ape in R 3.6.1. The clones in this table, taken by TCRdb from immuneACCESS, are in-frame only. Not every clone is retained; where verified, under half of the shortfall comes from an unresolved V gene, and the cause of the rest is unknown. That table furnishes V, J and clone size, whereas the DNA furnished D and trimming. This sample is represented by about 73,000 clones; 65% to 80% of them were singletons. Of the sample, approximately 2% is held by the ten largest clones.

After about 9 days of culture, CD4+ T cells were isolated with the EasySep CD4+ T cell isolation kit. Participants received two doses of either the BNT162b2 or the mRNA-1273 mRNA SARS-CoV-2 vaccine. Negative nucleocapsid antibody results before and after vaccination confirmed that the healthy vaccine recipients had no prior SARS-CoV-2 infection. On days 3 and 7, half of the culture medium was replaced with fresh IL-2-containing medium. Unless otherwise noted, each peptide stimulation condition was cultured in triplicate wells. PBMC were separated from whole blood using Ficoll-Paque Plus gradient centrifugation and were then either cryopreserved at -140C or used fresh. The QIAamp micro DNA kit was used to extract genomic DNA from the cultured CD4+ T cells. Broader findings and caveats from the paper: In healthy vaccine recipients, vaccine-induced clones were almost all SARS-CoV-2 mono-reactive, with only 1 of 255 cross-reactive with common cold coronaviruses. Limitations of the study were the small number of convalescent patients and the absence of early post-infection timepoints. Both infection-induced and vaccine-induced clones contracted markedly at late post-vaccination timepoints, which is consistent with waning T cell responses.

The sequencing used CD4+ T cells from PBMCs cultured without peptide, collected after COVID-19 vaccination. This clonotype was obtained from a human donor who received a COVID-19 vaccine. The sequence is built from TRBV7-3 and TRBJ1-1; the D region possibly corresponds to TRBD1 (5 bases align). This receptor carries the CDR3 CASSLLGPGYTEAFF. The nucleotide sequence is TGTGCCAGCAGCTTATTGGGGCCGGGGTACACTGAAGCTTTCTTT.